This T cell receptor beta chain originates from a study of cytomegalovirus exposure and HLA in healthy donors. General study points: Researchers reported that a few CMV-associated chains were confirmed in vitro as CMV antigen-specific. According to reports, the classifier identified cytomegalovirus status with high specificity and sensitivity. Rarity characterized most TCR sequences, yet some public TCRs appeared in many donors. The authors enumerated over 150 TCR beta chains as linked to cytomegalovirus.

Only in-frame clones appear in the TCRdb table, and some are missing; sequencing was by immunoSEQ multiplex PCR. The repertoire holds more than 150,000 clones, with about 88% as singletons. CDR1 and CDR2 (germline): SGHRS, YFSETQ. The CDR3 runs 14 residues. V lost 5 bases and J 0 bases, leaving 9 bases between the germline ends. As concerns this clone: Its antigen is undetermined.

This sequence was found in a man aged 18-30 years in good health and CMV-seronegative. The V call is TRBV5-1, the J call TRBJ1-3; D gene ambiguous. Sample: PBMCs. The chain's CDR3 is CASRNTSSGNTIYF. The CDR3 DNA reads TGCGCCAGCAGGAACACCAGCTCTGGAAACACCATATATTTT.